This record concerns one T cell receptor (beta chain) sequence. The antigen is undetermined. This entry belongs to a study of T cell responses to AZD1222 COVID-19 vaccine. The data were produced by immunoSEQ multiplex PCR, yet TCRdb's version contains in-frame clones alone and is incomplete. The table lists about 63,000 clones, 80% to 90% of them singletons. The V and J ends lost 0 bases and 1 base respectively, with 7 bases between them. Germline V gene lookup returns CDR1 SGHRS and CDR2 YFSETQ. CDR3 length: 14 residues. General observations from the study: Clonal diversity was possibly underestimated, and the donors were mostly white British, with more females. Of spike-specific TCRs, nearly half reportedly target regions left unmutated in variants.

The sequence was collected from an adult who received the AZD1222 COVID-19 vaccine. The chain carries TRBV5-1 and TRBJ1-1; D uncertain. The source material was peripheral blood, sampled 28 days after the second AZD1222 dose. The CDR3 DNA follows: TGCGCCAGCAGCTTGGTCTACAGGAACACTGAAGCTTTCTTT. It specifies CASSLVYRNTEAFF.